The entry below gives a single TCR beta chain sequence along with its context. This clone was detected many times. No antigen is known for it. One base away there is no much larger clone; base qualities are not given. The immunoSEQ Assay, a bias-controlled multiplex PCR, was used to amplify TCRbeta CDR3 regions from genomic DNA. As for the original processing: Nucleated cell counts per sample were estimated from amplification of reference gene primers within the assay. To quantify the absolute abundance of each unique TCRbeta CDR3 rearrangement, sequence reads were collapsed and filtered. For each sample, productive Simpson clonality was calculated as the square root of Simpson's diversity index across productive rearrangements. TCRdb mirrors the immuneACCESS table, restricted to in-frame sequences. Some clones are absent from its copies; in checked studies, under half trace to an unresolved V gene, and the reason for the others is unknown. The V and J calls and clone size were taken over from that table, and D and trimming were inferred from the DNA. The table for this sample lists fewer than 250,000 clones; around four fifths of them were counted only once. About 20% of the sample belongs to the ten largest clones.

Sequences PRHDT (CDR1) and FYEKMQ (CDR2) are obtained from the germline V gene (reference sequence). The CDR3 contains 12 residues, cysteine and phenylalanine counted. The sequence is cut down to CDR3 DNA, 36 bases in frame from base 1. V is reduced by 5 bases and J by 5 bases, leaving a spacing of 8 bases between them. Collaborating institutions collected whole blood in K2EDTA tubes following their own protocols. For TCRbeta analysis, collaborators shipped samples as frozen whole blood, isolated PBMCs, or DNA extracted from either of those sample types. These data belong to a study of blood T cell repertoires in COVID-19 (dated by TCRdb to 2020 to 2021). Describing the broader study: Samples covering the acute and convalescent phases of COVID-19 were provided by collaborators in the United States, Italy and Spain. The material from the prospective study consisted of cDNA or gDNA derived from T cells, B-cell-depleted T cells, or PBMCs. Deeply sampled blood TCRbeta repertoires from subjects exposed to, actively infected with, or recovered from COVID-19 were included in the dataset. The repertoires were released in a freely available public database meant as a resource for research on the immune response to SARS-CoV-2. Samples came from the ongoing ImmuneRACE study (first 160 participants) plus 1,254 subjects from 6 global collaborators. Nearly every sample came with metadata listing a de-identified subject ID, COVID-19 status, age in years and sex. Where HLA class I and class II types were available, the types were taken from metadata supplied by the sample provider, not from assay-based typing. Results the study describes overall, beyond this receptor: How much clinical and demographic metadata was included differed by source and by participant, and the metadata was provided uncurated.

The origin of this receptor is a man aged 30 to 45 with active or convalescent COVID-19. The sequence joins TRBV13 to TRBJ2-3; there is no confident call for the D gene. The sample was peripheral blood. Read as DNA, the sequence is TGTGCCAGCAGCCACCTCGGAGATACGCAGTATTTT. Its protein is CASSHLGDTQYF.